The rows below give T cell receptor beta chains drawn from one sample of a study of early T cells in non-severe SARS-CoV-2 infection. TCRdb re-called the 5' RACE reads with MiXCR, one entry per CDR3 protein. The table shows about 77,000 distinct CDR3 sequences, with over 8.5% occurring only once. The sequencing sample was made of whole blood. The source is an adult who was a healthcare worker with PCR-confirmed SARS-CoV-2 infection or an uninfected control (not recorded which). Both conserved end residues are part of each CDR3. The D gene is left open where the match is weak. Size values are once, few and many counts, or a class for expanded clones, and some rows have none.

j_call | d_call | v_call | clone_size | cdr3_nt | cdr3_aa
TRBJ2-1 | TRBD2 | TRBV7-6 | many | TGTGCCAGCAGCTCACTAACTCCTATCAGGGGTAGCGGGACGCCGAATGAGCAGTTCTTC | CASSSLTPIRGSGTPNEQFF
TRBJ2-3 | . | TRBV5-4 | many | TGTGCCAGCAGAGGTAGCTACACAGATACGCAGTATTTT | CASRGSYTDTQYF
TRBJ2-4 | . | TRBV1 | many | TGCACCAGCAGCCAACCACAGGGACAGGGGAAAAACATTCAGTACTTC | CTSSQPQGQGKNIQYF
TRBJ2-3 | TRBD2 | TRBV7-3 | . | TGTGCCAGCAGCCTGGGACTAGCGGGACCCGATACGCAGTATTTT | CASSLGLAGPDTQYF
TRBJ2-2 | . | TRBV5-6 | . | TGTGCCAGCAGCGGGCCCGGGACCCGTCTCACCGGGGAGCTGTTTTTT | CASSGPGTRLTGELFF
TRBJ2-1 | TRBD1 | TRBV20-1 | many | TGCAGTGCAACACAGGGGGGAGGTGAGGATGAGCAGTTCTTC | CSATQGGGEDEQFF
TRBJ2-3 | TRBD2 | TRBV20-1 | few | TGCAGTGCTAGTACCCTAGCGGGAGGGGAGGATACGCAGTATTTT | CSASTLAGGEDTQYF
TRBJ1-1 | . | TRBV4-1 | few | TGCGCCAGCAGCCAATCTCACGGGGGCACTGAAGCTTTCTTT | CASSQSHGGTEAFF
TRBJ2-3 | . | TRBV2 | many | TGTGCCAGCACCCTAGGACCGGGACCCCCAGATACGCAGTATTTT | CASTLGPGPPDTQYF
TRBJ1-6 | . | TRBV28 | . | TGTGCCAGCAGTGGGCAGGTGAATTCACCCCTCCACTTT | CASSGQVNSPLHF
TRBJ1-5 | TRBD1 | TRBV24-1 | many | TGTGCCACCAGTGATGGGACAGGGGGGTCTCAGCCCCAGCATTTT | CATSDGTGGSQPQHF
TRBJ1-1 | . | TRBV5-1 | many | TGCGCCAGCAGCTGGGGGAGCATAGGCGAAGCTTTCTTT | CASSWGSIGEAFF
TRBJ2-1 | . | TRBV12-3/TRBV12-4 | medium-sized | TGTGCCAGCAGCTTCACACATCTACAAAGAACAAAGGGGTTCTTC | CASSFTHLQRTKGFF
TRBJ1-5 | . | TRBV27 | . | TGTGCCAGCAGTTTCGAAAGCAATCAGCCCCAGCATTTT | CASSFESNQPQHF
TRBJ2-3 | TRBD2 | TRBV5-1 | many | TGCGCCAGCAGCCAGGGACTAGCGGGATCAGATACGCAGTATTTT | CASSQGLAGSDTQYF
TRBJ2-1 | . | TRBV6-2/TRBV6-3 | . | TGTGCCAGCAGTTACTCTCCTAGTTTCCTCTATAAGTTCTTC | CASSYSPSFLYKFF
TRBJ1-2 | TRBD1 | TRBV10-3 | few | TGTGCCATCAGTGAGTCGGGGACAGGGGGCTATGGCTACACCTTC | CAISESGTGGYGYTF
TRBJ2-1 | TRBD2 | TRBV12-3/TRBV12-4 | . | TGTGCCACCAGAATGGGGGGGTCGGGAGAGAACTTTAGCTCCTACAATGAGCAGTTCTTC | CATRMGGSGENFSSYNEQFF
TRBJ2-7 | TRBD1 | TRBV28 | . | TGTGCCAGCAGTCGTACTGCCAGGGGGCCCGAGCAGTACTTC | CASSRTARGPEQYF
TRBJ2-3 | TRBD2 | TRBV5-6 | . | TGTGCCAGCAGCTTGGCCGAGTATCCTAGCGGCTTCACAGATACGCAGTATTTT | CASSLAEYPSGFTDTQYF
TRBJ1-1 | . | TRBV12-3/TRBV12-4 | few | TGTGCCAGCAGTCCGACGTTAGGCACTGAAGCTTTCTTT | CASSPTLGTEAFF
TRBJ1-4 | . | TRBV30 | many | TGTGCCTGGAAAGCTGTTGATGGTGCTGGAAAACTGTTTTTT | CAWKAVDGAGKLFF
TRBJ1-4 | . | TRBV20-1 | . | TGCAGTGCTAGACAGTCTCTTAATGAAAAACTGTTTTTT | CSARQSLNEKLFF
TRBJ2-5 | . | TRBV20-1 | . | TGCAGTGCTAGAGATACCTCCCGGGGTCGGGAGACCCAGTACTTC | CSARDTSRGRETQYF
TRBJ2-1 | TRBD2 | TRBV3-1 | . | TGTGCCAGCAGCCAAGGCGGTAGCGGGAGGGTCTATGAGCAGTTCTTC | CASSQGGSGRVYEQFF
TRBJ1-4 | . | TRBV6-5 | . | TGTGCCAGCCGGACAGTCTCTAATGAAAAACTGTTTTTT | CASRTVSNEKLFF
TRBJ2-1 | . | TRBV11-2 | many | TGTGCCAGCAGCTTGATGACAGCGTACAATGAGCAGTTCTTC | CASSLMTAYNEQFF
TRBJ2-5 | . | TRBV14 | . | TGTGCCAGCAGCCAAGATTCGGGCTCTCCCCTGTTACGGACCCAGTACTTC | CASSQDSGSPLLRTQYF
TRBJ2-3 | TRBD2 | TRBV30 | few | TGTGCCTGGACCGGGACTAGCGGGAGGGATACGCAGTATTTT | CAWTGTSGRDTQYF
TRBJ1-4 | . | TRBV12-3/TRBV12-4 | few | TGTGCCAGCAGTTTAGCGCAATTTCAGCGTGGTGAAAAACTGTTTTTT | CASSLAQFQRGEKLFF
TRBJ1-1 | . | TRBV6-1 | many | TGTGCCAGCAGTGACCAGGGCCCTGAAGCTTTCTTT | CASSDQGPEAFF
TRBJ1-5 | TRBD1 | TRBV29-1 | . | TGCAGCGCTTGGGACAGGGGGCAGCCCCAGCATTTT | CSAWDRGQPQHF
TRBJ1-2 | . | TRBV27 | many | TGTGCCAGCAGTCCACGACAGTCCAGGCATGGCTACACCTTC | CASSPRQSRHGYTF
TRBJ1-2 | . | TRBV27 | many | TGTGCCAGCAGTCCCGACACGACAGGCTTCTATGGCTACACCTTC | CASSPDTTGFYGYTF
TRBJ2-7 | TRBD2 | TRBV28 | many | TGTGCCAGCAGTTTCCCACTAGCGGGAGGGAACGAGCAGTACTTC | CASSFPLAGGNEQYF
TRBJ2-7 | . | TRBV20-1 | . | TGCAGTGCTCGTGACTACCCCAACGAGCAGTACTTC | CSARDYPNEQYF
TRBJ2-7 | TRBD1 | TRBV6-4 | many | TGTGCCAGCAGTGACCTGGGACAGGGGGGGGACGAGCAGTACTTC | CASSDLGQGGDEQYF
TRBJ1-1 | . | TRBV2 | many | TGTGCCAGCAGTGAAGCGCTTCTCCCACGGGCTTTCTTT | CASSEALLPRAFF
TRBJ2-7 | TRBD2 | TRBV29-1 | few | TGCAGCGTTGAACCCTTAAGCGGGAGGTACTACGAGCAGTACTTC | CSVEPLSGRYYEQYF
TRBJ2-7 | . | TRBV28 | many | TGTGCCAGCACCGGGGGCCGGAAATACGAGCAGTACTTC | CASTGGRKYEQYF
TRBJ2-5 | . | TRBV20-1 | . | TGCAGTGCTAGAGAGGGGGAGACCCAGTACTTC | CSAREGETQYF
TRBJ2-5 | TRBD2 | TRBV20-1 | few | TGCAGTGCTAGACAAGCGGGAGGGCAAGAGACCCAGTACTTC | CSARQAGGQETQYF
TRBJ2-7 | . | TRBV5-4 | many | TGTGCCAGCAGCTTGGAGAGGAAGGGTTACGAGCAGTACTTC | CASSLERKGYEQYF
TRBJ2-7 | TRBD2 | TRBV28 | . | TGTGCCAGCAGTTTGCCGGGAGGCGACTCCTACGAGCAGTACTTC | CASSLPGGDSYEQYF
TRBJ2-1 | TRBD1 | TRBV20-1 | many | TGCAGTGCTGCCGACAGGGTGAGGTTAGAAGACAATGAGCAGTTCTTC | CSAADRVRLEDNEQFF
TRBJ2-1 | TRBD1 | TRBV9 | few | TGTGCCAGCAGCGGACAGGGGGCGCGGTACAATGAGCAGTTCTTC | CASSGQGARYNEQFF
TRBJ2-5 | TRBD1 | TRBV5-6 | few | TGTGCCAGCAGCTTCGGGACAGGGGAGACCCAGTACTTC | CASSFGTGETQYF
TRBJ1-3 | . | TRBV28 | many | TGTGCCAGCAGTTTTGGCTCTGGAAACACCATATATTTT | CASSFGSGNTIYF
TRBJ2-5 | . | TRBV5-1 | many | TGCGCCAGCAGCTTGGGGGCTTTCACAAAAGAGACCCAGTACTTC | CASSLGAFTKETQYF
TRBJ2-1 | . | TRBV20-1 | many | TGCAGTGCTCAACGGACACGTTCCTACAATGAGCAGTTCTTC | CSAQRTRSYNEQFF
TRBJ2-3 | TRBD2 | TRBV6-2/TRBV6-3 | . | TGTGCCAGCAGCTATTACCGGAGCGGGAGTTCTTCAGATACGCAGTATTTT | CASSYYRSGSSSDTQYF
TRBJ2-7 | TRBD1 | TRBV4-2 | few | TGTGCCAGCAGCCAAGGTGGACAGGGTGAGGCCGAGCAGTACTTC | CASSQGGQGEAEQYF